Listed here are 8 T cell receptor beta chains from one sample, sequenced in a study of cytomegalovirus exposure and HLA in healthy donors. PCR used 60 Vbeta primers and 13 Jbeta primers. Sequencing used immunoSEQ multiplex PCR; TCRdb keeps in-frame clones, though not all of them. The sample has 95,000 to 100,000 clones; around four fifths are singletons. Sequencing was performed on PBMCs. The source is a middle-aged man in good health and CMV-seronegative.

In nucleotides, the CDR3 is TGTGCCAGCTCTCCTACCGGGAACAATGAGCAGTTCTTC. Translated, it gives CASSPTGNNEQFF. V gene TRBV28 combines with J gene TRBJ2-1; D is perhaps TRBD2 (5 bases). Germline values: CDR1 MDHEN, CDR2 SYDVKM. The CDR3 covers 13 residues. Trimming removed 8 bases from V and 5 bases from J, with 13 bases in between. Full variable domain (remainder filled in from reference TRBV28 and TRBJ2-1): DVKVTQSSRYLVKRTGEKVFLECVQDMDHENMFWYRQDPGLGLRLIYFSYDVKMKEKGDIPEGYSVSREKKERFSLILESASTNQTSMYLCASSPTGNNEQFFGPGTRLTVL.

The chain is built from TRBV5-1 and TRBJ1-6; D possibly corresponds to TRBD1 (6 bases). Trimming stripped 4 bases from V and 4 bases from J, with 12 bases between. Looked up from germline, CDR1 is SGHRS and CDR2 is YFSETQ. The length of the CDR3 is 15 residues. CDR3 loop: CASSITGTYNSPLHF. The DNA of the CDR3 is TGCGCCAGCAGCATAACCGGGACATATAATTCACCCCTCCACTTT.

The genes are TRBV6-1 and TRBJ2-3, with a weak D call TRBD1 (5 bases). CDR1 and CDR2 (germline): MNHNS, SASEGT. The CDR3 sequence is 14 residues long. Deletions cut 0 bases from V and 8 bases from J, with 12 bases between. The CDR3 region is CASSEARQGTTQYF. CDR3 nucleotide sequence: TGTGCCAGCAGTGAAGCGCGTCAGGGAACTACGCAGTATTTT.

Details on this clone: The CDR3 does not end in the conserved phenylalanine or tryptophan, so this is likely a read error. The DNA is left out, because the CDR3 cannot be placed on it with certainty; the CDR3 is given as TCRdb lists it. This sequence joins TRBV12-5 and TRBJ2-7; TRBD2 is taken as the D call from the table, unchecked against the DNA. The CDR3 has 14 residues if both end residues are counted. Germline V gene data show CDR1 as LGHNT and CDR2 as FRNRAP. CDR3 in amino acids: CASGLVGTSGALLL.

This chain joins TRBV6-6 and TRBJ1-5, with D possibly matching TRBD1 (5 bases). Germline lookup yields CDR1 MNHNY and CDR2 SVGAGI (reference sequence). Trimming pared 2 bases from V and 6 bases from J, leaving 8 bases between. CDR3 length: 13 amino acids. DNA for the CDR3: TGTGCCAGCAGTTACGGACAATTTCAGCCCCAGCATTTT. Residues: CASSYGQFQPQHF.

Points on this clone: Germline is not matched at one junction end, which may reflect a read error. This chain uses TRBV30 with TRBJ1-2; D gene ambiguous. The germline V gene encodes CDR1 GTSNPN and CDR2 SVGIG (reference sequence). The CDR3 covers 13 residues. CDR3 bases: TGTGCCTGGAGTGGCAATGCCTACTATGGCCACACCTTC. Amino acid sequence: CAWSGNAYYGHTF.

This clone appeared a single time. This chain connects TRBV7-9 to TRBJ2-2; possibly TRBD1 for D (5 bases). This CDR3 comprises 14 residues. V lost 6 bases and J lost 1, with 9 bases in between. CDR1 is SEHNR and CDR2 is FQNEAQ in the germline V gene (reference sequence). CDR3 nucleotide sequence: TGTGCCAGCAGACCCACAGGGAACACCGGGGAGCTGTTTTTT. Translated: CASRPTGNTGELFF.

This chain joins TRBV5-6 and TRBJ1-2; D is possibly TRBD1 (5 bases). The CDR3 contains 14 residues. Germline assignment: CDR1 SGHDT and CDR2 YYEEEE. Deletions cut 0 bases from V and 8 bases from J, with 14 bases between. CDR3 protein: CASSLDWGGDGYTF. The CDR3 DNA follows: TGTGCCAGCAGCTTGGATTGGGGCGGAGACGGCTACACCTTC. Together with reference TRBV5-6 and TRBJ1-2, the CDR3 gives the full variable domain: DAGVTQSPTHLIKTRGQQVTLRCSPKSGHDTVSWYQQALGQGPQFIFQYYEEEERQRGNFPDRFSGHQFPNYSSELNVNALLLGDSALYLCASSLDWGGDGYTFGSGTRLTVV.